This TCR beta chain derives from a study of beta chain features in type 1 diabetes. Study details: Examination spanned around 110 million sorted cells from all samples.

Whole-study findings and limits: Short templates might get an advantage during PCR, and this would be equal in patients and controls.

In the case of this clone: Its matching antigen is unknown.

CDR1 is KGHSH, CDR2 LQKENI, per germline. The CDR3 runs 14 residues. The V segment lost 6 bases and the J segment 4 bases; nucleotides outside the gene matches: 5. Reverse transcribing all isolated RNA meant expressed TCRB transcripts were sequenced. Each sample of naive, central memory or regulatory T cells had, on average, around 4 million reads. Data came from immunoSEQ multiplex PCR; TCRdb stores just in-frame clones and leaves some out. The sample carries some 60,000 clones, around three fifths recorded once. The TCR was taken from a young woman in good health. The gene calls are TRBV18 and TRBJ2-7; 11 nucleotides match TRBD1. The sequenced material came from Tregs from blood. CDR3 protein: CASSPDRGRYEQYF. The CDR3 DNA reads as TGTGCCAGCTCCCCGGACAGGGGGCGATACGAGCAGTACTTC.